Presented here are 5 T cell receptor beta chains from one specimen sequenced in a study of T cells in women clearing cervical HPV infection. This table comes from immunoSEQ multiplex PCR, and its TCRdb copy is limited to in-frame clones, with some not included. Recorded for this sample: about 30,000 clones. Sequencing was carried out using blood buffy coat. The receptor source for this set is a woman between 18 and 75 years old with a cervical HPV16 infection that either progressed to CIN3+ or cleared (not recorded which).

Remarks on this clone: The DNA ends 3 residues before the CDR3 does, and the rest of the CDR3 is filled in from the germline J gene. The chain joins TRBV20-1 to TRBJ1-4, with TRBD1 identical over 9 bases. V was clipped by 6 bases and J by 6 bases; unmatched bases: 14. The CDR3 runs 16 residues. Per the germline V gene, CDR1 is DFQATT and CDR2 is SNEGSKA (reference sequence). Partial CDR3 DNA: TGCAGTGCGAACTCTCCCGTGGACAGGGGTGATGAAAAA. It encodes CSANSPVDRGDEK. Given in full, the CDR3 is CSANSPVDRGDEKLFF.

Concerning this clone: The missing CDR3 end, 3 residues past where the read stops, is filled in from the germline J gene. V is TRBV5-1 and J is TRBJ2-1; tentatively, D is TRBD1 (5 bases). V was shortened by 1 base and J by 6 bases, with 17 bases between the two germline ends. Germline V gene sequence: CDR1 SGHRS, CDR2 YFSETQ. The CDR3 has 16 residues. The CDR3 bases that were read are TGCGCCAGCAGCTTGCGATCAGGGATCATTGGCAATGAG. Its translation: CASSLRSGIIGNE. The entire CDR3 is CASSLRSGIIGNEQFF.

In the case of this clone: The read ends 3 residues shy of where the CDR3 ends; the end is completed using the germline J gene. This chain connects TRBV11-1 to TRBJ2-3; D unclear. The CDR3 sequence is 15 residues long. V was cut by 2 bases and J by 2 bases, with 11 bases left in between. Germline loops: CDR1 SGHAT, CDR2 FQDESV (reference sequence). Partial CDR3 DNA: TGTGCCAGCAGCTTACATAACAGACCCACAGATACG. Protein sequence: CASSLHNRPTDT. The CDR3 in full is CASSLHNRPTDTQYF.

As concerns this clone: Read sequence stops 3 residues before the CDR3 end, and the germline J gene provides the missing end. The chain joins TRBV11-3 to TRBJ1-1; D is unclear. Between the trimmed V and J ends, which lost 0 bases and 0 bases, there was a span of 8 bases. The CDR3 covers 15 residues. From germline, CDR1 is SGHNT and CDR2 YENEEA. CDR3 DNA (partial): TGTGCCAGCAGCTTAGATTCAGGCATGAACACTGAA. As protein: CASSLDSGMNTE. The full CDR3 protein reads CASSLDSGMNTEAFF.

Comments on this clone: The read halts 3 residues ahead of the CDR3 end, with the missing end drawn from the germline J gene. The V gene is TRBV7-8, the J gene TRBJ2-7; 9 nucleotides align to TRBD2. Germline CDR1 reads SGHVS; CDR2 reads FQNEAQ. The ends lost 4 bases at V and 1 base at J; junction bases unmatched: 11. The CDR3 is made up of 17 amino acids. The part of the CDR3 DNA that was read is TGTGCCAGCAGCTCCTACTTTAGCGGGGGTGAGTCCTACGAG. Translated, it gives CASSSYFSGGESYE. The full CDR3 is CASSSYFSGGESYEQYF.